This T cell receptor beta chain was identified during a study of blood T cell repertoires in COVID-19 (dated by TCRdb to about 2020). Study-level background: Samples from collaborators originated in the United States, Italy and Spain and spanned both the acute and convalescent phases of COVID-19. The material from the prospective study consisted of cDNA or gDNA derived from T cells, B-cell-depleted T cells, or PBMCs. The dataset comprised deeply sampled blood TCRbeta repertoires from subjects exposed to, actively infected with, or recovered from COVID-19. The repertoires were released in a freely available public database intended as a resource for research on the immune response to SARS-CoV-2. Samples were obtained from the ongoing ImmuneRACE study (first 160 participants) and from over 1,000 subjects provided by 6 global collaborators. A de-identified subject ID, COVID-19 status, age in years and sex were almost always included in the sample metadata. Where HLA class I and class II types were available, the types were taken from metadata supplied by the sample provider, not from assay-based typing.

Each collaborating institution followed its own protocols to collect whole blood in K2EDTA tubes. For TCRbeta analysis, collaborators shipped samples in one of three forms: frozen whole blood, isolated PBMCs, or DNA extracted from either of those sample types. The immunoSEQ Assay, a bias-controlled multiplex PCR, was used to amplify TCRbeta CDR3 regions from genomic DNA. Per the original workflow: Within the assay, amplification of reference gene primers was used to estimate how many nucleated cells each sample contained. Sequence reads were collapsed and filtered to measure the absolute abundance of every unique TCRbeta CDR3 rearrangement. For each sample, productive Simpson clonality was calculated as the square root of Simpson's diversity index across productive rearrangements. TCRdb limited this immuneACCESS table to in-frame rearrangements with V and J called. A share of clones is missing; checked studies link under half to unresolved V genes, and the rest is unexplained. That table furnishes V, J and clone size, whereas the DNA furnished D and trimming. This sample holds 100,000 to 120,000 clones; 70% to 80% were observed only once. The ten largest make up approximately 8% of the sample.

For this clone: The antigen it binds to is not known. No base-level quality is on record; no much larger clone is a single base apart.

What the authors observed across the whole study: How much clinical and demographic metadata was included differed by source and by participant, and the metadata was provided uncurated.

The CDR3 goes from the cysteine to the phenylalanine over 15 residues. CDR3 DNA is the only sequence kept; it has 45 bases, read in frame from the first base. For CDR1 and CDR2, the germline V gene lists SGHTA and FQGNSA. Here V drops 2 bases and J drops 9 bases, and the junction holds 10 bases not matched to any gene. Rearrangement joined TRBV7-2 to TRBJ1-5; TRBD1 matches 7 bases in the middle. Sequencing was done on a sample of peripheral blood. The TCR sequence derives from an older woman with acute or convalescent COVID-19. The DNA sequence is TGTGCCAGCAGCTTAACTTTAACAGGGGCACGGCCCCAGCATTTT. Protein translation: CASSLTLTGARPQHF. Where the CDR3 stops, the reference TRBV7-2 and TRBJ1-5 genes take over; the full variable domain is GAGVSQSPSNKVTEKGKDVELRCDPISGHTALYWYRQSLGQGLEFLIYFQGNSAPDKSGLPSDRFSAERTGGSVSTLTIQRTQQEDSAVYLCASSLTLTGARPQHFGDGTRLSIL.